The TCR beta chain described here comes from a study of T cell responses to AZD1222 COVID-19 vaccine (dated by TCRdb to the early 2020s). About the investigation overall: A total of 230 to 250 trial participants underwent TCR sequencing, of whom 207 received two doses of AZD1222 and about 26 received two doses of the MenACWY control vaccine. Trial participants were enrolled into age subgroups of 18-55, 56-69 and 70-plus years, which contained around 140, 26 and 57 TCR-sequenced participants, respectively. Study-level results and caveats: No day 14 peak-response samples were available, so repertoires were characterized only after the peak T cell response. The whole spike protein was spanned by vaccine-associated CD4 TCRs, and dominant responses were seen in regions 160-218 and 743-854. The 56-69-year group was small, and its depth increase did not reach significance, likely because of low power. Conclusions about previously exposed vaccinees are limited because only five or six AZD1222 recipients were SARS-CoV-2 seropositive at baseline. Spike-specific TCR breadth and depth rose significantly after two AZD1222 doses compared with day 0 and with MenACWY recipients. Reportedly, almost half of the unique spike-specific TCRs recognized epitopes lying outside the regions that are mutated in the B.1.351 and B.1.1.7 variants. Participants were mostly white British, with more females than males. The authors suggested clonal diversity may have been underestimated.

The time point label corresponds to: baseline before first vaccination. What this sample's treatment or condition label stands for: meningococcal conjugate vaccine given as trial control. The vaccinee samples were drawn from two UK trials, COV001 and COV002, one of which was a single-blind randomized controlled phase 2/3 trial testing AZD1222 (ChAdOx1 nCoV-19) in healthy adults. For TCRbeta chain sequencing, PBMC samples from trial participants were taken at day 0 and at day 28 after the second dose. The CDR3 regions of human TCRbeta chains were analyzed by immunosequencing. The paper's data handling went like this. TCRs in the repertoires were compared against a reference library of SARS-CoV-2-specific TCRs that had been generated with the MIRA antigen-specificity platform. Breadth was defined as the fraction of unique TCRs that were SARS-CoV-2-associated, and depth was defined as the fraction of total T cells that were SARS-CoV-2-associated. Each spike-specific TCR was assigned to its reactive spike region and to a CD4 or CD8 class using the MIRA data. Log10-transformed breadth and depth values were compared by one-way ANOVA with Sidak's multiple comparisons tests. TCRdb re-hosts the immuneACCESS table, in-frame sequences only. Its copies lack some clones; in the studies checked, an unresolved V gene accounts for under half of them, and the cause for the rest is not known. V, J and clone size are those of that table, while D and trimming were read from the DNA. The sample table holds approximately 220,000 clones, of which 90% to 95% were seen once. The ten most abundant clones make up less than 1.2% of the sample.

About this clone: The target of this receptor is not known. Base qualities are missing; no much larger clone stands one base away.

Taken from the germline V gene, the CDR1 and CDR2 loops are KGHSH and LQKENI. The CDR3 starts with the cysteine, ends with the phenylalanine, and has 14 residues. The kept DNA is CDR3 alone, 42 bases in frame from the first base. Trimming costs V 6 bases and J 6 bases, and their ends lie 12 bases apart. The sequences come from peripheral blood, collected on day 0 of MenACWY control vaccination. The V and J segments used are TRBV18 and TRBJ1-6; a tentative D match to TRBD1 spans 6 bases. This clonotype originated in an adult in good health. The nucleotides read TGTGCCAGCTCCCACGACAGGATTAATTCACCCCTCCACTTT. Its coded protein is CASSHDRINSPLHF. With the portions outside the CDR3 filled from the reference TRBV18 and TRBJ1-6 genes, the complete variable region becomes NAGVMQNPRHLVRRRGQEARLRCSPMKGHSHVYWYRQLPEEGLKFMVYLQKENIIDESGMPKERFSAEFPKEGPSILRIQQVVRGDSAAYFCASSHDRINSPLHFGNGTRLTVT.